The rows below give T cell receptor beta chains drawn from one sample of a study of blood T cells in healthy people across ages. MiXCR, applied by TCRdb to the 5' RACE reads, yields one record per CDR3 protein. The sample has about 970,000 distinct CDR3 sequences, roughly half seen once. The sample was blood. The receptors originated from a woman aged 55-70 years in good health. Each CDR3 is given with its conserved first and last residue. The D gene is left open where the match is weak. Clone size, where shown, is once, few, many, or a class for clones that have expanded.

.	.	TRBJ1-2	TRBV20-1	TGCAGTGCTCCTACAGGGAACTATGGCTACACCTTC	CSAPTGNYGYTF
.	TRBD2	TRBJ2-1	TRBV12-3/TRBV12-4	TGTGCCAGCAGTCCGCTAGCGGGAGCCGCAGGTGAGCAGTTCTTC	CASSPLAGAAGEQFF
.	.	TRBJ1-4	TRBV12-3/TRBV12-4	TGTGCCAGCACTCGAGGGGAGGGCAGGCGGAATGAAAAACTGTTTTTT	CASTRGEGRRNEKLFF
.	.	TRBJ2-1	TRBV4-1	TGCGCCAGCAGCCAGTTTAGGAGGGGTTACAATGAGCAGTTCTTC	CASSQFRRGYNEQFF
.	TRBD2	TRBJ2-7	TRBV28	TGTGCCAGCAGTTATCGACTAGCCTCGCAGGAGCAGTACTTC	CASSYRLASQEQYF
.	TRBD2	TRBJ2-7	TRBV25-1	TGTGCCAGCAGTGAAGCTAGCGGGAGCCCTTTGTACGAGCAGTACTTC	CASSEASGSPLYEQYF
.	.	TRBJ1-5	TRBV18	TGTGCCAGCTCGCAACAGACAAATCAGCCCCAGCATTTT	CASSQQTNQPQHF
few	.	TRBJ2-3	TRBV7-8	TGTGCCAGCAGCCGTGTTGGGGGAGCCGCAGATACGCAGTATTTT	CASSRVGGAADTQYF
.	.	TRBJ2-7	TRBV29-1	TGCAGCATCAGAACAGGGAACGAGCAGTACTTC	CSIRTGNEQYF
.	.	TRBJ2-7	TRBV3-1	TGTGCCAGCAGCCGCCTCGGGGAGCATTACGAGCAGTACTTC	CASSRLGEHYEQYF
.	.	TRBJ2-1	TRBV20-1	TGCAGTGCTAGAGTCAGGGGGAGGGAAAACAATGAGCAGTTCTTC	CSARVRGRENNEQFF
few	.	TRBJ2-7	TRBV20-1	TGCAGTGCTCTTAAGGGGGGGGAGAACGAGCAGTACTTC	CSALKGGENEQYF
.	TRBD1	TRBJ2-7	TRBV5-1	TGCGCCAGCAGCACACAGCCGCCCGGGACAGGGGCCTACGAGCAGTACTTC	CASSTQPPGTGAYEQYF
few	.	TRBJ1-2	TRBV7-9	TGTGCCAGCAGTACGTGGGGATCCTATGGCTACACCTTC	CASSTWGSYGYTF
few	TRBD1	TRBJ1-2	TRBV7-9	TGTGCCAGCAGCTTCCCGGGACAGTCAGGAGGCTACACCTTC	CASSFPGQSGGYTF
.	.	TRBJ2-7	TRBV29-1	TGCAGCGTTCTCCCAGGGGCCATGACATACGAGCAGTACTTC	CSVLPGAMTYEQYF